This T cell receptor beta chain was identified in a study of read filtering for tumor transcriptome and immune sequencing. Study information: By R-ISS, stages I, II and III held approximately 8, 16 and 7 patients.

As concerns this clonotype: This may be a read error, as it is one base from a much larger clone.

Molecular barcoded adaptors covering alpha/delta and beta/gamma chains were used on approximately 400 ng RNA. MiXCR, applied by TCRdb to the reads, yields one record per CDR3 protein. The table records over 50,000 distinct CDR3 sequences, approximately 14% of them present only once. The CDR3 contains 17 residues. Unmatched junction bases numbered 16, after V lost 4 bases and J lost 6 bases. The germline V gene encodes CDR1 SGDLS and CDR2 YYNGEE. What was sequenced was a population of CD138-negative cells sorted from bone marrow. The gene calls are TRBV9 and TRBJ2-1, with TRBD2 identical over 7 bases. The clonotype originates from a donor aged 40 or older with multiple myeloma. CDR3 loop: CASSLYGGDGVINEQFF. The CDR3 DNA reads as TGTGCCAGCAGCTTATATGGGGGGGACGGGGTGATCAATGAGCAGTTCTTC. Filled out from reference TRBV9 and TRBJ2-1, the complete variable domain reads DSGVTQTPKHLITATGQRVTLRCSPRSGDLSVYWYQQSLDQGLQFLIQYYNGEERAKGNILERFSAQQFPDLHSELNLSSLELGDSALYFCASSLYGGDGVINEQFFGPGTRLTVL.